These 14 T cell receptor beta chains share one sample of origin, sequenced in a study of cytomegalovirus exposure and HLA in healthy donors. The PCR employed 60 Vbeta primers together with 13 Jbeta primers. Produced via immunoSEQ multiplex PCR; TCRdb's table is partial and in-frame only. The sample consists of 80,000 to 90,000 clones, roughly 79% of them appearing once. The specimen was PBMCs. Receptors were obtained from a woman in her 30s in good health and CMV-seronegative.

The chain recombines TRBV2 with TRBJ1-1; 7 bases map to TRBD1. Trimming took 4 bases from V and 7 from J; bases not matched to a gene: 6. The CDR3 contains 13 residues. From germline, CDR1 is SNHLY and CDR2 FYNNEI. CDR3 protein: CASSGGPGGEAFF. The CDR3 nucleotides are TGTGCCAGCAGTGGGGGACCAGGGGGTGAAGCTTTCTTT. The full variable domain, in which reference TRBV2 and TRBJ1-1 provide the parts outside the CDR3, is EPEVTQTPSHQVTQMGQEVILRCVPISNHLYFYWYRQILGQKVEFLVSFYNNEISEKSEIFDDQFSVERPDGSNFTLKIRSTKLEDSAMYFCASSGGPGGEAFFGQGTRLTVV.

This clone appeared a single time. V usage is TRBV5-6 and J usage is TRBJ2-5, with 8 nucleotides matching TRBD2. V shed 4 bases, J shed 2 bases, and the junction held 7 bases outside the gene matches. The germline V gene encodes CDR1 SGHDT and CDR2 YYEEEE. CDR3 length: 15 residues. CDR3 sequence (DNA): TGTGCCAGCAGCAAGGGGACTAGGGAACAAGAGACCCAGTACTTC. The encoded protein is CASSKGTREQETQYF. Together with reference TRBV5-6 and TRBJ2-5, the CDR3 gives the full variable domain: DAGVTQSPTHLIKTRGQQVTLRCSPKSGHDTVSWYQQALGQGPQFIFQYYEEEERQRGNFPDRFSGHQFPNYSSELNVNALLLGDSALYLCASSKGTREQETQYFGPGTRLLVL.

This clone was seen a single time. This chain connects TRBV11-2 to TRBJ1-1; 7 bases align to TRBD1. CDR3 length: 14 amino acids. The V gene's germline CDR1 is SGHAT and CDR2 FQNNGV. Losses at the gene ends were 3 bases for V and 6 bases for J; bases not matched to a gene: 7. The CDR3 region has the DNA TGTGCCAGCAGCTTGAAGACAGGGAGTGCTGAAGCTTTCTTT. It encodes CASSLKTGSAEAFF.

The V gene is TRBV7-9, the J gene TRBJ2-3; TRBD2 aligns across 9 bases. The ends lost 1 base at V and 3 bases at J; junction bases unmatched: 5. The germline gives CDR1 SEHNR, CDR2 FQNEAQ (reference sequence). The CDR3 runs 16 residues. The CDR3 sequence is CASSLDLAGGTDTQYF. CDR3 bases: TGTGCCAGCAGCTTAGACTTGGCGGGGGGGACAGATACGCAGTATTTT.

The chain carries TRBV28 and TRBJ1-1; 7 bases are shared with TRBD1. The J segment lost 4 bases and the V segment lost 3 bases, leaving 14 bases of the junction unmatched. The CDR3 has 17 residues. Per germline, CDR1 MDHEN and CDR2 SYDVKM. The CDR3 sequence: CASSFDRVGLGSTEAFF. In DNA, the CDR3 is TGTGCCAGCAGTTTTGACAGGGTCGGATTAGGGAGCACTGAAGCTTTCTTT. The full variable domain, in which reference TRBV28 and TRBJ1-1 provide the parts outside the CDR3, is DVKVTQSSRYLVKRTGEKVFLECVQDMDHENMFWYRQDPGLGLRLIYFSYDVKMKEKGDIPEGYSVSREKKERFSLILESASTNQTSMYLCASSFDRVGLGSTEAFFGQGTRLTVV.

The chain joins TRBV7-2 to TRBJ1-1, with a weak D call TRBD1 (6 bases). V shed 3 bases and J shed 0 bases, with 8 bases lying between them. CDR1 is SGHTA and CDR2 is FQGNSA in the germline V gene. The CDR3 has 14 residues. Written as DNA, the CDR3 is TGTGCCAGCAGCTTCACAGGGATGAACACTGAAGCTTTCTTT. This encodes CASSFTGMNTEAFF.

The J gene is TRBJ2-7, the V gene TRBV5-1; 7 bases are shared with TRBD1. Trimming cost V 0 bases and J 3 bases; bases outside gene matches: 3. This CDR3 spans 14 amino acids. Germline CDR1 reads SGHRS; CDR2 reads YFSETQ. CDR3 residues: CASSLEGQNYEQYF. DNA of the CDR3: TGCGCCAGCAGCTTGGAGGGACAGAACTACGAGCAGTACTTC.

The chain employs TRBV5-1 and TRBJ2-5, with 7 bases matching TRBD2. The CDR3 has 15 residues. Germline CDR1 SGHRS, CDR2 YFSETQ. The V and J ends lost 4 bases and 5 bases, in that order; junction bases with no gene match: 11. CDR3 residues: CASSPQGGRGETQYF. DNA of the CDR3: TGCGCCAGCAGCCCCCAGGGAGGGCGAGGGGAGACCCAGTACTTC.

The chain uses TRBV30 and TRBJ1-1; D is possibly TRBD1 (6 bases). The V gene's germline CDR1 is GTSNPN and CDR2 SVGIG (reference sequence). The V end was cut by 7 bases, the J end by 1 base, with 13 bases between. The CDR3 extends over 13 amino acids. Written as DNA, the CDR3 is TGTGCCTCTCCCGGGACATCGAACACTGAAGCTTTCTTT. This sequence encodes CASPGTSNTEAFF.

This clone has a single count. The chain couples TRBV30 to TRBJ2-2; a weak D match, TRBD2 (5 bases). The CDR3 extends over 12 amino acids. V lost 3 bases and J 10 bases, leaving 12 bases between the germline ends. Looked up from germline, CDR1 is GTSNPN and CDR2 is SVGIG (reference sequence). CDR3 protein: CAWSSPAVELFF. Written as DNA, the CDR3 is TGTGCCTGGAGCTCACCAGCGGTGGAGCTGTTTTTT.

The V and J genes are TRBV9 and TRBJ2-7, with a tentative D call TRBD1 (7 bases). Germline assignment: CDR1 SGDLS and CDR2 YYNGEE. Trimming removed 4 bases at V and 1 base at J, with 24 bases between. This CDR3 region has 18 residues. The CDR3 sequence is CASSPSLPGAGGSYEQYF. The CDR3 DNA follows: TGTGCCAGCAGCCCGAGCCTCCCGGGGGCAGGGGGATCCTACGAGCAGTACTTC.

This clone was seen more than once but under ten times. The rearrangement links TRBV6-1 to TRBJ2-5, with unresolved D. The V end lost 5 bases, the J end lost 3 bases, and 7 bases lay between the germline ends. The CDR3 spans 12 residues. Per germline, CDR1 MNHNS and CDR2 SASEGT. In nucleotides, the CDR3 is TGTGCCAGCAGTCCAGGTGAAGAGACCCAGTACTTC. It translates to CASSPGEETQYF.

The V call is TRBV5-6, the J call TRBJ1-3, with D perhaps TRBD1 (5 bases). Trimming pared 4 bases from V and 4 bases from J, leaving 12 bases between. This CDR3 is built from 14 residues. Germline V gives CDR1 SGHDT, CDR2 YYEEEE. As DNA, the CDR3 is TGTGCCAGCAGCACAGGACAAAGGGGAAACACCATATATTTT. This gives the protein CASSTGQRGNTIYF.

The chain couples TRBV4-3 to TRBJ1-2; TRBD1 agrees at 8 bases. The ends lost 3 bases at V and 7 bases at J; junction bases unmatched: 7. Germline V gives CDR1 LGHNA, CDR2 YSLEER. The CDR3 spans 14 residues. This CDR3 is CASSQFHTGGGYTF. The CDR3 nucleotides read TGCGCCAGCAGCCAGTTCCATACAGGGGGTGGCTACACCTTC.